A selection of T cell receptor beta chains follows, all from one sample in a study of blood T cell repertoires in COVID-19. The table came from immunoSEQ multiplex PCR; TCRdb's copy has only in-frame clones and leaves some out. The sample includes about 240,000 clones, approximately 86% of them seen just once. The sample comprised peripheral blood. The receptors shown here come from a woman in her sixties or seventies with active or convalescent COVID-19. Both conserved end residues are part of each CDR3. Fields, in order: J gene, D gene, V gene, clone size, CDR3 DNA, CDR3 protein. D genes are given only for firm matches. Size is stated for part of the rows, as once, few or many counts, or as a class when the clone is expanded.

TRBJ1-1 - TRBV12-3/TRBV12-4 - TGTGCCAGCAGTTTGACCGGACAGATTGAAGCTTTCTTT CASSLTGQIEAFF
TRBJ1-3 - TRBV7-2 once TGTGCCAGCAGCTTAGTATGGGGGCAAGGAAACACCATATATTTT CASSLVWGQGNTIYF
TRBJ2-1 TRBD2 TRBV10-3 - TGTGCCATCAGTGGGGGGGGACGGTACAATGAGCAGTTCTTC CAISGGGRYNEQFF
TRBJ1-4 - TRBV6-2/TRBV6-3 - TGTGCCAGCAGTCTCTATAGGAGTGCAACTAATGAAAAACTGTTTTTT CASSLYRSATNEKLFF
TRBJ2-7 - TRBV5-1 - TGCGCCAGCAGCCCGACCGGGGGCTACGAGCAGTACTTC CASSPTGGYEQYF
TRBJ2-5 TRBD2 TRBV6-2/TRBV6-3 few TGTGCCAGCAGTTACACCTCCGCGGGGGGGCCGGAGACCCAGTACTTC CASSYTSAGGPETQYF
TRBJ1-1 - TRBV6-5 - TGTGCCAGCAGTTTGCGAACAGGACTAAAGAACACTGAAGCTTTCTTT CASSLRTGLKNTEAFF
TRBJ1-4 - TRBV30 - TGTGCCTCCTTCGGAGGCCCCGGTAAGTATGAAAAACTGTTTTTT CASFGGPGKYEKLFF
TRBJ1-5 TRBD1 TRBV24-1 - TGTGCCACCAGTGACTCAGGACAGGGTGTTATCCCTCAGCCCCAGCATTTT CATSDSGQGVIPQPQHF
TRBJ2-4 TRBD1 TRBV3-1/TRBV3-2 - TGTGCCAGCAGCCACGACAGGGGATGGGTCAGCATTCAGTACTTC CASSHDRGWVSIQYF
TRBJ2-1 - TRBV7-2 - TGTGCCAGCAGCCCCGTACAGGGAGTCAGGACCAATGAGCAGTTCTTC CASSPVQGVRTNEQFF
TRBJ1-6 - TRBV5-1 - TGCGCCAGCAGCTTGGCTCAGGGATATGGGGCCCTCCACTTT CASSLAQGYGALHF
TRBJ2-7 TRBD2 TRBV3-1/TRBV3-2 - TGTGCCAGCAGCCAGAGCGGGGGGGCCGCCTACGAGCAGTACTTC CASSQSGGAAYEQYF
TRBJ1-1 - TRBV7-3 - TGTGCCAGTACCCAACAGGGAAACACTGAAGCTTTCTTT CASTQQGNTEAFF
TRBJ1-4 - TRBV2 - TGTGCCAGCAGTGATTCCCCGACAGGAGAGAAACTGTTTTTT CASSDSPTGEKLFF
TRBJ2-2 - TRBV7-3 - TGTGCCAGCAGCGCCCTTCGGACCGGGGAGCTGTTTTTT CASSALRTGELFF
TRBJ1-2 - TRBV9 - TGTGCCAGCAGCCAGACCTCAAACAGGGCCTCCTCCTATGGCTACACCTTC CASSQTSNRASSYGYTF
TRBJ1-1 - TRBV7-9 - TGTGCCAGCAGCTCTAAGGTGGGTCAGGGGCACACTGAAGCTTTCTTT CASSSKVGQGHTEAFF
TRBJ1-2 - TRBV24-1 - TGTGCCACCAGTGCTGCGGAACGGAGCTATGGCTACACCTTC CATSAAERSYGYTF
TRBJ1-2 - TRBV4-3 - TGCGCCAGCAGCCAACTCCTCCTTGACAGCCACTATGGCTACACCTTC CASSQLLLDSHYGYTF
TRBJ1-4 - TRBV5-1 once TGCGCCAGCTCGGAGGGCAGGGTCCCTTCAACTAATGAAAAACTGTTTTTT CASSEGRVPSTNEKLFF
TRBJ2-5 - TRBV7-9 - TGTGCCAGCAGCCAGACAATCTACCAAGAGACCCAGTACTTC CASSQTIYQETQYF
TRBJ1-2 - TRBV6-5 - TGTGCCAGCAGTTACAAGGGGATGGGATATGGCTACACCTTC CASSYKGMGYGYTF
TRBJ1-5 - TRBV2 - TGTGCCAGCAGTGGAGGACAGCCTAATCAGCCCCAGCATTTT CASSGGQPNQPQHF
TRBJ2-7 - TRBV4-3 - TGCGCCAGCAGCCAGGCCCAACAATACGAGCAGTACTTC CASSQAQQYEQYF
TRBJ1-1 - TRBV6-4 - TGTGCCAGCACTCCAACCCCCTCGAGGGCGAACACTGAAGCTTTCTTT CASTPTPSRANTEAFF
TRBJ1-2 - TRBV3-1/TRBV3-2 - TGTGCCAGCAGCCTCCAGGGGAAGGGCTACACCTTC CASSLQGKGYTF
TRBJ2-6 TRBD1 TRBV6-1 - TGTGCCAGCAGTGTGGGACAGCCGGGCGCTGGGGCCAACGTCCTGACTTTC CASSVGQPGAGANVLTF
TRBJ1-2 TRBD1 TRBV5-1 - TGCGCCAGCAGCCCCGGACAGGCTATAGGCTACTACGGCTACACCTTC CASSPGQAIGYYGYTF
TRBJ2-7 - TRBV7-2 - TGTGCCAGCAGCTTAGACGGGGGGCCCTACGAGCAGTACTTC CASSLDGGPYEQYF
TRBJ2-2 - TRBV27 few TGTGCCAGCAGAATTGCAGGGTTAATCGGGGAGCTGTTTTTT CASRIAGLIGELFF
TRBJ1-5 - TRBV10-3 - TGTGCCATCAGCACCCAATCTGACAGGCAGCCCCAGCATTTT CAISTQSDRQPQHF
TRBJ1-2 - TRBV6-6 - TGTGCCAGCAGTTACGCAGGGTACAACTATGGCTACACCTTC CASSYAGYNYGYTF
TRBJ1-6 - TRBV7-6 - TGTGCCAGCAGCTTAGGAACAGGGAACAATTCACCCCTCCACTTT CASSLGTGNNSPLHF
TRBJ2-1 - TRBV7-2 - TGTGCCAGCAGCTTAGCGCAAGGGGGGGGCCAGAATGAGCAGTTCTTC CASSLAQGGGQNEQFF
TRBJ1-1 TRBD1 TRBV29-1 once TGCAGCGTGGTTGACAGGGGGGAAGCTTTCTTT CSVVDRGEAFF
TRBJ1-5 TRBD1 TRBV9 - TGTGCCAGCAGCGTAGGTGGGACAGGAAATCAGCCCCAGCATTTT CASSVGGTGNQPQHF